The 4 T cell receptor beta chains below all came from one sample that was sequenced in a study of cytomegalovirus exposure and HLA in healthy donors. The PCR contained 60 Vbeta and 13 Jbeta primers. Libraries were prepared by immunoSEQ multiplex PCR; TCRdb keeps only in-frame clonotypes and omits some of them. The repertoire holds approximately 160,000 clones, approximately 84% seen once, with about 4.9% in the top ten. The specimen sequenced was PBMCs. Receptor source: a girl aged 10 to 17 in good health and CMV-seropositive.

The chain carries TRBV5-6 and TRBJ1-1; the D gene is possibly TRBD1 (5 bases). Germline CDR1 and CDR2: SGHDT and YYEEEE. The CDR3 has 13 amino acids. With 4 bases removed from V and 5 bases from J, the gap between germline ends came to 12 bases. This chain's CDR3 is CASSPDSWTEAFF. In DNA, the CDR3 is TGTGCCAGCAGCCCTGACAGTTGGACTGAAGCTTTCTTT. Full variable domain (outside the CDR3, taken from reference TRBV5-6 and TRBJ1-1): DAGVTQSPTHLIKTRGQQVTLRCSPKSGHDTVSWYQQALGQGPQFIFQYYEEEERQRGNFPDRFSGHQFPNYSSELNVNALLLGDSALYLCASSPDSWTEAFFGQGTRLTVV.

This clone was counted a single time. The V call is TRBV7-9, the J call TRBJ1-2; D is perhaps TRBD1 (5 bases). Trimming cost V 5 bases and J 2 bases, with 9 bases left between them. From germline, CDR1 is SEHNR and CDR2 FQNEAQ (reference sequence). CDR3 size: 13 residues. The CDR3 DNA sequence: TGTGCCAGCAGCCCACAGGAGAACTATGGCTACACCTTC. This codes for CASSPQENYGYTF. The whole variable domain, filled in from reference TRBV7-9 and TRBJ1-2, reads DTGVSQNPRHKITKRGQNVTFRCDPISEHNRLYWYRQTLGQGPEFLTYFQNEAQLEKSRLLSDRFSAERPKGSFSTLEIQRTEQGDSAMYLCASSPQENYGYTFGSGTRLTVV.

The rearrangement uses TRBV18 and TRBJ1-1, with 9 nucleotides matching TRBD1. The germline CDR1 and CDR2 sequences are KGHSH and LQKENI. Trimming removed 8 bases from V and 5 bases from J; junction bases left unmatched: 9. This CDR3 region has 14 residues. CDR3 sequence (DNA): TGTGCCAGCACAACAGGGGGCGCAGTAACTGAAGCTTTCTTT. Translation gives CASTTGGAVTEAFF.

The CDR3 loop is CASSLDPGQSNTGELFF. CDR3 in DNA: TGTGCCAGCAGTCTCGATCCGGGACAGTCGAACACCGGGGAGCTGTTTTTT. The V call is TRBV2, the J call TRBJ2-2, with TRBD1 identical over 7 bases. The CDR3 has 17 residues. J gave up 0 bases and V 5 bases, and 9 bases lay outside the gene matches. Germline V gives CDR1 SNHLY, CDR2 FYNNEI.